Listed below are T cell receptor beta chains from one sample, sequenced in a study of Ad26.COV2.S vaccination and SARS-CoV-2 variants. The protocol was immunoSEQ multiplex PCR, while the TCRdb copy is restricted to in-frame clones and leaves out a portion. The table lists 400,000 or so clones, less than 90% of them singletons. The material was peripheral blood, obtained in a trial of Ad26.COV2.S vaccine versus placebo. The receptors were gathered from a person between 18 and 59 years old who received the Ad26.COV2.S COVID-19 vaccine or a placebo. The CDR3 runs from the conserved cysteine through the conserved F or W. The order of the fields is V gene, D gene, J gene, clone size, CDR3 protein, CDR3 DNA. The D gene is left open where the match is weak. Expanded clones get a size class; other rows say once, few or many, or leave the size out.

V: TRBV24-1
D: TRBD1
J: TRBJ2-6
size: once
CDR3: CATSDSNRGAGANVLTF
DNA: TGTGCCACCAGTGATTCAAACAGGGGGGCTGGGGCCAACGTCCTGACTTTC

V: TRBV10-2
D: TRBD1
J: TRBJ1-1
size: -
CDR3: CASSEPRTGGLAFF
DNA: TGCGCCAGCAGTGAGCCCAGGACAGGGGGCCTCGCTTTCTTT

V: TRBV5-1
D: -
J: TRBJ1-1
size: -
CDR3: CASSQEGDTEAFF
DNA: TGCGCCAGCAGCCAAGAAGGGGACACTGAAGCTTTCTTT

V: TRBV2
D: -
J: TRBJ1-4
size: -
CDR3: CASKDSLEEKLFF
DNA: TGTGCCAGCAAGGACAGTTTAGAAGAAAAACTGTTTTTT

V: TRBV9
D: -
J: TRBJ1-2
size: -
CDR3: CASSVDFFGYTF
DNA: TGTGCCAGCAGCGTAGATTTTTTCGGCTACACCTTC

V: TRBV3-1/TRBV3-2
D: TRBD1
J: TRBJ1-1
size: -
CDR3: CASSYFRGDSEAFF
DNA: TGTGCCAGCAGCTACTTCAGGGGGGATTCCGAAGCTTTCTTT

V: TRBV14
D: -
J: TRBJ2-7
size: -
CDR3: CASSQILHVSYEQYF
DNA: TGTGCCAGCAGCCAAATCCTCCACGTTTCCTACGAGCAGTACTTC

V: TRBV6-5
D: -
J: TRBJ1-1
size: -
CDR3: CASSQPTVGDTEAFF
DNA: TGTGCCAGCAGCCAACCCACAGTAGGGGACACTGAAGCTTTCTTT

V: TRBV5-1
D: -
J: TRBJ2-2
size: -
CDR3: CASSLFEEVTGELFF
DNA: TGCGCCAGCAGCTTGTTCGAAGAGGTCACCGGGGAGCTGTTTTTT

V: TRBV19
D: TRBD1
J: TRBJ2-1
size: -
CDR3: CASSDNDRAPQFF
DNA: TGTGCCAGTAGTGACAATGACAGGGCCCCGCAGTTCTTC

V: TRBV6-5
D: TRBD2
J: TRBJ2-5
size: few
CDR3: CASTSGGVQETQYF
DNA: TGTGCCAGCACGAGCGGGGGGGTACAAGAGACCCAGTACTTC

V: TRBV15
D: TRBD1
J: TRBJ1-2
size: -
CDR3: CATSRSGGGYTF
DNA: TGTGCCACCAGCAGATCAGGGGGCGGCTACACCTTC

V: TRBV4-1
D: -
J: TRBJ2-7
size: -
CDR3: CASSHPQGEQYF
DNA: TGCGCCAGCAGCCACCCACAGGGCGAGCAGTACTTC

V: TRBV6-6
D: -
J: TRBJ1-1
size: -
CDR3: CASSYSGGLMNTEAFF
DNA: TGTGCCAGCAGTTACTCGGGGGGGCTCATGAACACTGAAGCTTTCTTT

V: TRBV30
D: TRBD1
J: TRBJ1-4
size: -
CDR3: CAWSVLTGRNEKLFF
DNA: TGTGCCTGGAGTGTACTGACAGGGCGTAATGAAAAACTGTTTTTT

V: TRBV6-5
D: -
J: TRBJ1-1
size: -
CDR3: CASSYDSLNTEAFF
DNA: TGTGCCAGCAGTTACGACAGCTTGAACACTGAAGCTTTCTTT

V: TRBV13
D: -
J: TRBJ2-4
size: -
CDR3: CASNSGGAKNIQYF
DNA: TGTGCCAGCAACTCCGGGGGCGCCAAAAACATTCAGTACTTC

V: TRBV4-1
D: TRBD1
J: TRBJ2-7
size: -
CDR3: CASSQEDRSSYEQYF
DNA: TGCGCCAGCAGCCAAGAGGACAGGTCCTCCTACGAGCAGTACTTC

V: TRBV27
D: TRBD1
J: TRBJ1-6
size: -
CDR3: CASSLSNRDRATYNSPLHF
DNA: TGTGCCAGCAGTTTATCAAACCGGGACAGGGCTACCTATAATTCACCCCTCCACTTT

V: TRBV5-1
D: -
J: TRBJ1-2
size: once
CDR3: CASRVLGGLNGYTF
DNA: TGCGCCAGCAGGGTCCTGGGGGGGCTTAATGGCTACACCTTC

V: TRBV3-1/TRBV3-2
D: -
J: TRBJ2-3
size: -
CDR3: CASSGGGTDTQYF
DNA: TGTGCCAGCAGCGGGGGAGGCACAGATACGCAGTATTTT

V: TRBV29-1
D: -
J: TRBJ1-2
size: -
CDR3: CSVDVGSSYGYTF
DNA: TGCAGCGTTGACGTGGGGTCAAGCTATGGCTACACCTTC

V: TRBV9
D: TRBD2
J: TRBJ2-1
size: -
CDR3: CASSVVERGGHNEQFF
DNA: TGTGCCAGCAGCGTAGTGGAGCGGGGGGGGCACAATGAGCAGTTCTTC

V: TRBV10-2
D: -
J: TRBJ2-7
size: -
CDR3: CASSERGEQYF
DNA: TGCGCCAGCAGTGAGCGTGGGGAGCAGTACTTC

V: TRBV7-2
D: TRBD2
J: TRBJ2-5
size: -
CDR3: CASSPSGVDETQYF
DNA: TGTGCCAGCAGCCCTAGCGGGGTCGATGAGACCCAGTACTTC

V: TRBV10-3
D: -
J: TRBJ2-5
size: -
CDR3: CAIRGVGETQYF
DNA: TGTGCCATCAGAGGGGTTGGGGAGACCCAGTACTTC

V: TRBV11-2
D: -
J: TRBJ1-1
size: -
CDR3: CASSPSGTSNTEAFF
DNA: TGTGCCAGCAGCCCTTCCGGGACCTCGAACACTGAAGCTTTCTTT

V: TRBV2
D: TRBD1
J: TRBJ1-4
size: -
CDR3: CASDQGAPSDEKLFF
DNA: TGTGCCAGCGACCAGGGGGCGCCTTCCGACGAAAAACTGTTTTTT

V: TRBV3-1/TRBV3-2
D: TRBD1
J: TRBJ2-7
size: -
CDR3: CASSQGTGGGEQYF
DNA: TGTGCCAGCAGCCAAGGGACAGGGGGAGGCGAGCAGTACTTC

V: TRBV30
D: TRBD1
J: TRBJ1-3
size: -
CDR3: CAWMKRTGGPDTIYF
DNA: TGTGCCTGGATGAAAAGAACAGGGGGCCCAGACACCATATATTTT

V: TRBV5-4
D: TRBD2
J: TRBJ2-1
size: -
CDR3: CASSSGLAGEFF
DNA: TGTGCCAGCAGCTCCGGACTAGCGGGGGAGTTCTTC

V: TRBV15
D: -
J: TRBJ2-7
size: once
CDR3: CATSRNRARPYEQYF
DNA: TGTGCCACCAGCAGAAATAGGGCCAGGCCCTACGAGCAGTACTTC

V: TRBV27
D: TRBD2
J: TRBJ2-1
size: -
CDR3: CASSPELAGGPPSYNEQFF
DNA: TGTGCCAGCAGTCCCGAACTAGCGGGGGGGCCTCCTTCCTACAATGAGCAGTTCTTC

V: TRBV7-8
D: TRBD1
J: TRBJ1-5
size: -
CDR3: CASSLSRQGGGQPQHF
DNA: TGTGCCAGCAGCCTCTCCCGACAGGGCGGGGGTCAGCCCCAGCATTTT

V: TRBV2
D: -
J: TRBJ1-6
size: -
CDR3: CASILTAAGGSPLHF
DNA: TGTGCCAGCATCCTTACGGCGGCCGGGGGGTCACCCCTCCACTTT

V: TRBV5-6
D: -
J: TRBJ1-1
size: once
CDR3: CASSFGGTEAFF
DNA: TGTGCCAGCAGCTTCGGGGGGACTGAAGCTTTCTTT

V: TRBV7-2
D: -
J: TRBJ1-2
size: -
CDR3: CASSPLSSIGYTF
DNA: TGTGCCAGCAGCCCTTTATCGTCCATTGGCTACACCTTC

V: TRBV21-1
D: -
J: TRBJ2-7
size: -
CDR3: CASLVGGRYGYEQYF
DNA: TGTGCCAGCCTCGTAGGGGGGCGCTACGGCTACGAGCAGTACTTC

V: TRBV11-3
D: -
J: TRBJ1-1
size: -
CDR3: CASSRGGTEAFF
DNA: TGTGCCAGCAGCCGGGGGGGGACTGAAGCTTTCTTT

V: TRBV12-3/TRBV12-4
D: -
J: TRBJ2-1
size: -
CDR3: CASIVAGLDEQFF
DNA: TGTGCCAGCATCGTGGCGGGGCTGGATGAGCAGTTCTTC

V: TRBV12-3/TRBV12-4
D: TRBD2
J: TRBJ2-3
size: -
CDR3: CASSPGTRQYF
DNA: TGTGCCAGCAGTCCAGGGACTAGACAGTATTTT

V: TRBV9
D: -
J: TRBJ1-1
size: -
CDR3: CASATEGFEAFF
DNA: TGTGCCAGCGCAACTGAGGGGTTTGAAGCTTTCTTT

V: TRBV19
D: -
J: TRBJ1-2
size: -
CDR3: CASSIDSGRLYGYTF
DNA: TGTGCCAGTAGTATAGATTCGGGACGGCTCTATGGCTACACCTTC

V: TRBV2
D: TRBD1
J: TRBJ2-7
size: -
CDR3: CASSAYQGERYEQYF
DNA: TGTGCCAGCAGTGCCTACCAGGGGGAGAGGTACGAGCAGTACTTC

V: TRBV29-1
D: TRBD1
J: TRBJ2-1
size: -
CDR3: CIVSQGSYNEQFF
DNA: TGCATCGTGTCACAGGGGTCGTACAATGAGCAGTTCTTC

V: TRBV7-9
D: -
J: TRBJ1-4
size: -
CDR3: CASSPQGWSNEKLFF
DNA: TGTGCCAGCAGCCCTCAGGGTTGGAGTAATGAAAAACTGTTTTTT

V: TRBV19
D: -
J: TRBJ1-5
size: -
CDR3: CASSTIQDQPQHF
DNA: TGTGCCAGTAGTACCATCCAGGATCAGCCCCAGCATTTT

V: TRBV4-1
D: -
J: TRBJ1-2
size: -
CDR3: CASSPSGGSGARGYGYTF
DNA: TGCGCCAGCAGCCCGTCGGGGGGAAGCGGTGCCAGGGGCTATGGCTACACCTTC

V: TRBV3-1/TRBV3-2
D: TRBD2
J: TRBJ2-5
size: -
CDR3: CASSQSGTSGGQQETQYF
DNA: TGTGCCAGCAGCCAATCCGGGACTAGCGGGGGACAACAAGAGACCCAGTACTTC

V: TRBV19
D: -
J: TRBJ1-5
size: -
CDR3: CASRRDGDQPQHF
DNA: TGTGCCAGTAGGCGGGACGGCGATCAGCCCCAGCATTTT

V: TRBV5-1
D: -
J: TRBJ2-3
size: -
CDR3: CASSPGTSTDTQYF
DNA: TGCGCCAGCAGCCCAGGGACTTCCACAGATACGCAGTATTTT

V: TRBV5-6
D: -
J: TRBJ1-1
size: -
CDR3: CASSLQGRTEAFF
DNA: TGTGCCAGCAGCTTGCAGGGACGGACTGAAGCTTTCTTT

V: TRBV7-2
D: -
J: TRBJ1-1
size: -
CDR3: CASSGRDGVNTEAFF
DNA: TGTGCCAGCAGCGGACGGGACGGCGTGAACACTGAAGCTTTCTTT

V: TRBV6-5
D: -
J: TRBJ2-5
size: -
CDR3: CASSYVGYSQETQYF
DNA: TGTGCCAGCAGTTACGTGGGCTACTCCCAAGAGACCCAGTACTTC

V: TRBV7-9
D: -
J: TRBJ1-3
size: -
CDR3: CASSGFSGNTIYF
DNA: TGTGCCAGCAGCGGTTTCTCTGGAAACACCATATATTTT

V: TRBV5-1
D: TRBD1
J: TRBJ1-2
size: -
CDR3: CASSFLGQGWYYGYTF
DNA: TGCGCCAGCAGCTTTCTGGGACAGGGGTGGTACTATGGCTACACCTTC

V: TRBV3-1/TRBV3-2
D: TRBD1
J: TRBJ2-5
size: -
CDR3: CASSQGESGTEGTQETQYF
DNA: TGTGCCAGCAGCCAAGGGGAATCCGGGACAGAGGGGACCCAAGAGACCCAGTACTTC

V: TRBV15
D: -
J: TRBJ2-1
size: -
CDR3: CATSRARYNEQFF
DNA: TGTGCCACCAGCAGGGCTAGATACAATGAGCAGTTCTTC

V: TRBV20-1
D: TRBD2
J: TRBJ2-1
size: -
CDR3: CSASFRGGYNEQFF
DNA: TGCAGTGCTAGTTTCCGGGGGGGGTACAATGAGCAGTTCTTC

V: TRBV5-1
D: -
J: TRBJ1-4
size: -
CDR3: CASSLTGTEKLFF
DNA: TGCGCCAGCAGCTTAACCGGGACAGAAAAACTGTTTTTT